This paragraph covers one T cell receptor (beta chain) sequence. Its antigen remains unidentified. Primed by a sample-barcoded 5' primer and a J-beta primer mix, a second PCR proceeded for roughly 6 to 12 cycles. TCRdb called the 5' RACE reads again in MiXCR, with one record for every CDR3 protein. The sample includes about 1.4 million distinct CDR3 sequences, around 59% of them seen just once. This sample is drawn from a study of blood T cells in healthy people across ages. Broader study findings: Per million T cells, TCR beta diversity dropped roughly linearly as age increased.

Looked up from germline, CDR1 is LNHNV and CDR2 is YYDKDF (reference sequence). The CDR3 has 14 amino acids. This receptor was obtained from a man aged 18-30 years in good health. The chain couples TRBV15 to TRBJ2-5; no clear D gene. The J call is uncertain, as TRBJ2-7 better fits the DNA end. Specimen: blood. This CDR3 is CATSRGEVPYEQYF. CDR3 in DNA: TGTGCCACCAGCAGAGGCGAGGTCCCCTACGAGCAGTACTTC.